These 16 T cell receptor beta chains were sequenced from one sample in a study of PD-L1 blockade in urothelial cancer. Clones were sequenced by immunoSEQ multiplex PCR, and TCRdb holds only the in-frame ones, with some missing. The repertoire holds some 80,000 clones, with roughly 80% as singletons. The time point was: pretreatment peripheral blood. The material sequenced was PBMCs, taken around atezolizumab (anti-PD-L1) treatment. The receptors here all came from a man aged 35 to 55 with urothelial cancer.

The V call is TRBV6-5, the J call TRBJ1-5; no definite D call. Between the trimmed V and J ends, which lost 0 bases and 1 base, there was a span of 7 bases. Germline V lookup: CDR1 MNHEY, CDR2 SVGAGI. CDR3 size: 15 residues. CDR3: CASSYSFMSNQPQHF. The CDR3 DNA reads TGTGCCAGCAGTTACTCGTTTATGAGCAATCAGCCCCAGCATTTT.

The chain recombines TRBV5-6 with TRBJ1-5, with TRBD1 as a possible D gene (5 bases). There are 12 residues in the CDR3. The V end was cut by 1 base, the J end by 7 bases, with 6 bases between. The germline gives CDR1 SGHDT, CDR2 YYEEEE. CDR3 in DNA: TGTGCCAGCAGCTTGACAGGCCAGCCCCAGCATTTT. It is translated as CASSLTGQPQHF.

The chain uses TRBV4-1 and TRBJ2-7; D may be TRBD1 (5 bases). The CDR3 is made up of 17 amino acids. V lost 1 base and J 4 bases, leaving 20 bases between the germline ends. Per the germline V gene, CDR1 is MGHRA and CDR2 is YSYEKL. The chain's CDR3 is CASSQGRQGTKTYEQYF. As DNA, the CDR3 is TGCGCCAGCAGCCAAGGACGTCAGGGAACGAAAACTTACGAGCAGTACTTC.

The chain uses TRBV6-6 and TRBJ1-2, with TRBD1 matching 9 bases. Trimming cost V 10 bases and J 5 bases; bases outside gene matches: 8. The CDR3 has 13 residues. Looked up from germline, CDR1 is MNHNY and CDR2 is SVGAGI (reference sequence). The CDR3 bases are TGTGCCACCTCAGAGACAGGGGGATATGGCTACACCTTC. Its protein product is CATSETGGYGYTF.

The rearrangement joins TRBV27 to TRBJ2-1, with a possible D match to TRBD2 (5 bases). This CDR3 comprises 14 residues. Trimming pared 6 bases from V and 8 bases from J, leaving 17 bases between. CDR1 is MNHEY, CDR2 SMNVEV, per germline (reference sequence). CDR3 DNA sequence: TGTGCCAGCAGCTCGGACCTAAAGAGGGATGAGCAGTTCTTC. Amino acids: CASSSDLKRDEQFF.

The CDR3: CASSSQATEMGYTF. Written as DNA, the CDR3 is TGTGCCAGCAGTTCCCAAGCGACTGAAATGGGCTACACCTTC. The chain carries TRBV28 and TRBJ1-2; D ambiguous. Germline V gene data show CDR1 as MDHEN and CDR2 as SYDVKM. The CDR3 totals 14 residues. The germline V and J ends were trimmed by 4 bases and 8 bases, with 17 bases remaining between them.

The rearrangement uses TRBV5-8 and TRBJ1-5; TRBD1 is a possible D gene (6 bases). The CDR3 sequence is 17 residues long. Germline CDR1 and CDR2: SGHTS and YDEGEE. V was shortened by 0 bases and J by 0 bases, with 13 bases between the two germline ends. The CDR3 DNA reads TGTGCCAGCAGCTTGGGCGGCAGGGGATATAGCAATCAGCCCCAGCATTTT. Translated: CASSLGGRGYSNQPQHF. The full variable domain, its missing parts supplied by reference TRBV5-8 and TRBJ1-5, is EAGVTQSPTHLIKTRGQQATLRCSPISGHTSVYWYQQALGLGLQFLLWYDEGEERNRGNFPPRFSGRQFPNYSSELNVNALELEDSALYLCASSLGGRGYSNQPQHFGDGTRLSIL.

CDR3 region: CASSSGSQGITDTQYF. CDR3 bases: TGTGCCAGCAGTTCAGGTTCGCAGGGGATCACAGATACGCAGTATTTT. This chain links TRBV28 with TRBJ2-3; maybe TRBD1 (6 bases). The CDR3 has 16 amino acids. Germline CDR1 is MDHEN and CDR2 is SYDVKM. V was shortened by 4 bases and J by 2 bases, with 16 bases between the two germline ends. Complete variable domain (other parts from reference TRBV28 and TRBJ2-3): DVKVTQSSRYLVKRTGEKVFLECVQDMDHENMFWYRQDPGLGLRLIYFSYDVKMKEKGDIPEGYSVSREKKERFSLILESASTNQTSMYLCASSSGSQGITDTQYFGPGTRLTVL.

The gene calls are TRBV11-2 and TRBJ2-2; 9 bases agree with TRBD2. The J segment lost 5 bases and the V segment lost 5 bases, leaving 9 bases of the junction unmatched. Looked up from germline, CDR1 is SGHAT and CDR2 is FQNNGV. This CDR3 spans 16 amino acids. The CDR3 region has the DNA TGTGCCAGCAGCCCAATAGCGGGAGTCGGTACCGGGGAGCTGTTTTTT. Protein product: CASSPIAGVGTGELFF.

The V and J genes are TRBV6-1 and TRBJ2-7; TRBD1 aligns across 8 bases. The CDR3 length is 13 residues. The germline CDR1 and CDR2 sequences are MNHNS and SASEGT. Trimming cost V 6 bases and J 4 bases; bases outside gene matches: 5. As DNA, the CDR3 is TGTGCCAGCAGAAGGACAGGGATTTACGAGCAGTACTTC. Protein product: CASRRTGIYEQYF.

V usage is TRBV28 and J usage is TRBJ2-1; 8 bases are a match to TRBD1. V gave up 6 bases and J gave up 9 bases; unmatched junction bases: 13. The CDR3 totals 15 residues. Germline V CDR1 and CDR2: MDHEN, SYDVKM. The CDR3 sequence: CASSASGGGSIEQFF. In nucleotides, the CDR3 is TGTGCCAGCAGCGCCTCAGGGGGCGGCTCAATTGAGCAGTTCTTC.

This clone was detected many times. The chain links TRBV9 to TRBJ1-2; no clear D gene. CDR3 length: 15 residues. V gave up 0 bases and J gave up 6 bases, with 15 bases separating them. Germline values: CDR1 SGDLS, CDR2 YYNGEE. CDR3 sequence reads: CASSVVGPAEDGYTF. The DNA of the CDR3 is TGTGCCAGCAGCGTAGTAGGGCCCGCGGAGGATGGCTACACCTTC.

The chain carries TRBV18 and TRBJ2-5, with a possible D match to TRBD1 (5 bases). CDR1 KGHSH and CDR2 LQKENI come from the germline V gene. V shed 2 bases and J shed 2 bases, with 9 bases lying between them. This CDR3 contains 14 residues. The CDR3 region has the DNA TGTGCCAGCTCACCATGGAGACAGCAAGAGACCCAGTACTTC. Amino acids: CASSPWRQQETQYF.

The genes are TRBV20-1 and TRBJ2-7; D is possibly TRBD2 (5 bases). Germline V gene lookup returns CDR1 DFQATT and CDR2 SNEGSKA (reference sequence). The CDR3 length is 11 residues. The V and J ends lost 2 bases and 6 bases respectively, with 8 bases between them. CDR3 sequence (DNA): TGCAGTGCTAGAATAGCGTCCGAGCAGTACTTC. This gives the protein CSARIASEQYF.

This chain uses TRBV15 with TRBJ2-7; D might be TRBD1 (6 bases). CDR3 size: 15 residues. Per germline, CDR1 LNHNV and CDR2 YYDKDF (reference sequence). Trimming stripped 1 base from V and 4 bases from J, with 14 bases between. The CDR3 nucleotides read TGTGCCACCAGCAGAGGTAATGAGGGGGTTTACGAGCAGTACTTC. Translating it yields CATSRGNEGVYEQYF.

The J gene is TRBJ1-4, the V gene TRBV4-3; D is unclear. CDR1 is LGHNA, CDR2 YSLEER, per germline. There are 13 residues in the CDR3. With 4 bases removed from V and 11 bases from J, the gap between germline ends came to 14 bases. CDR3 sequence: CASSLNSGGKLFF. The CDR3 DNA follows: TGCGCCAGCAGCCTGAACTCGGGCGGGAAACTGTTTTTT.